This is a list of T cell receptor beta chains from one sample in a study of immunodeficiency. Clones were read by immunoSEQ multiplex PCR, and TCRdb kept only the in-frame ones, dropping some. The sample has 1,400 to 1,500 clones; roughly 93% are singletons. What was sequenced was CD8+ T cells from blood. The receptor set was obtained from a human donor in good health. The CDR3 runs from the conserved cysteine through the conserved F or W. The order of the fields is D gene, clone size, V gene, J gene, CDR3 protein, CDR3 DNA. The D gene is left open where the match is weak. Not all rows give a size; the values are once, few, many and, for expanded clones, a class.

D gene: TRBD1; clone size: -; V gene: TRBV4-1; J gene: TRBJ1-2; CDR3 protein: CASSQILPTGESNYGYTF; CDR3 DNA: TGCGCCAGCAGCCAAATTCTACCCACAGGGGAATCTAACTATGGCTACACCTTC
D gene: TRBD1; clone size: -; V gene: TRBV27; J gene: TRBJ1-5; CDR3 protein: CASSLSGDRGGNQPQHF; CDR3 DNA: TGTGCCAGCAGTTTATCAGGGGACAGGGGCGGCAATCAGCCCCAGCATTTT
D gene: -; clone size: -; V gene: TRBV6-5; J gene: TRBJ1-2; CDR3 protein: CASNPGDKNYGYTF; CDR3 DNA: TGTGCCAGCAATCCCGGGGACAAAAACTATGGCTACACCTTC
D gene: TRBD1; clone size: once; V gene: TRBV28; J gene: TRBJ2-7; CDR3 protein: CASSPPGQGPSYEQYF; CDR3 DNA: TGTGCCAGCAGCCCCCCGGGACAGGGGCCCTCCTACGAGCAGTACTTC
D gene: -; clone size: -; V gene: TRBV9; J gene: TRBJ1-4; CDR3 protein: CASSGDRRGNEKLFF; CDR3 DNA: TGTGCCAGCAGCGGCGACAGGCGAGGGAATGAAAAACTGTTTTTT
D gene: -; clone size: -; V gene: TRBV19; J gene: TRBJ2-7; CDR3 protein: CASSIGDPSNYEQYF; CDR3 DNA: TGTGCCAGTAGTATAGGGGACCCTTCAAATTACGAGCAGTACTTC
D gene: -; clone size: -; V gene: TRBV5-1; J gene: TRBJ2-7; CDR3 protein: CASSLTGREQYF; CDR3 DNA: TGCGCCAGCAGCTTGACAGGGCGGGAGCAGTACTTC
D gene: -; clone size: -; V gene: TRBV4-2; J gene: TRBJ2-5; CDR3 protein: CASSQGSPGGLQETQYF; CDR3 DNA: TGTGCCAGCAGCCAAGGGAGCCCCGGGGGACTCCAAGAGACCCAGTACTTC
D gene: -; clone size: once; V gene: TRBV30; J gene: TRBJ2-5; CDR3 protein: CAWRPTGEGAQYF; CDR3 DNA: TGTGCCTGGAGGCCCACGGGAGAAGGTGCCCAGTACTTC
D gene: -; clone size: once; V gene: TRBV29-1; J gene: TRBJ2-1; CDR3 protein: CIVGGGKDNEQFF; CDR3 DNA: TGCATCGTAGGGGGGGGGAAAGACAATGAGCAGTTCTTC
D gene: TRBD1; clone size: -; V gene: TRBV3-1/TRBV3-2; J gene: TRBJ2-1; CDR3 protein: CASSPQGQGKNEQFF; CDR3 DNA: TGTGCCAGCAGCCCCCAGGGACAGGGAAAAAATGAGCAGTTCTTC
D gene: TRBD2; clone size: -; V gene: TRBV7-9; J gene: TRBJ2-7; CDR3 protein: CASSFRDYSYEQYF; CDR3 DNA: TGTGCCAGCAGCTTTAGGGACTACTCCTACGAGCAGTACTTC
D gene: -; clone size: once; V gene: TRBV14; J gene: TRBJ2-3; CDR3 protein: CASSQVDTQYF; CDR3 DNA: TGTGCCAGCAGCCAAGTAGATACGCAGTATTTT
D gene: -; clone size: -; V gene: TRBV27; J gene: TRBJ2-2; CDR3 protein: CASSFAGSNTGELFF; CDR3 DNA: TGTGCCAGCAGTTTTGCAGGGTCGAACACCGGGGAGCTGTTTTTT
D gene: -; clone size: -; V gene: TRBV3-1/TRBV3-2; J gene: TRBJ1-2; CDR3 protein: CASSQDRGPNYGYTF; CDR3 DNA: TGTGCCAGCAGCCAAGACAGGGGTCCTAACTATGGCTACACCTTC
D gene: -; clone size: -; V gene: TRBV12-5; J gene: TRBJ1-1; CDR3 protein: CASGFGKEAFF; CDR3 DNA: TGTGCTAGTGGTTTCGGCAAGGAAGCTTTCTTT
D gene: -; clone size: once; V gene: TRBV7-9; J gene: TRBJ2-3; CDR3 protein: CASRKSAGSASTDTQYF; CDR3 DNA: TGTGCCAGCAGAAAAAGCGCGGGGTCCGCTAGCACAGATACGCAGTATTTT
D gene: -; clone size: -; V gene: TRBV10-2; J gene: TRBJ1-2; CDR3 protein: CASSQSYGYTF; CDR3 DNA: TGCGCCAGCAGTCAGTCATATGGCTACACCTTC
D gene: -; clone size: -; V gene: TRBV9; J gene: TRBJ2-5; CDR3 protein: CASSPPVTTKETQYF; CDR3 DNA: TGTGCCAGCAGCCCCCCCGTGACCACAAAAGAGACCCAGTACTTC
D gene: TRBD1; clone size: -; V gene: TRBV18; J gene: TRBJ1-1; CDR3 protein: CASSPSRTGGHTEAFF; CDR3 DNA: TGTGCCAGCTCACCGTCCCGGACAGGGGGCCACACTGAAGCTTTCTTT
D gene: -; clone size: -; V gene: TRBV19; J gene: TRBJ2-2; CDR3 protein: CASSPGMNTGELFF; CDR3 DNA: TGTGCCAGTAGCCCAGGCATGAACACCGGGGAGCTGTTTTTT
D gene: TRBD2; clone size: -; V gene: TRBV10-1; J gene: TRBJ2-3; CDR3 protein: CASKGTREADTQYF; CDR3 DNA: TGCGCCAGCAAAGGGACTAGGGAGGCAGATACGCAGTATTTT
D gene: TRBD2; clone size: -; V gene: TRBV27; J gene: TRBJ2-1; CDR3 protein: CASSFGSGGRNEQFF; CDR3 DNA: TGTGCCAGCAGTTTTGGATCGGGGGGGCGGAATGAGCAGTTCTTC
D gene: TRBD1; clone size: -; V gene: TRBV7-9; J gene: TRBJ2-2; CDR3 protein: CASSLGQGETGELFF; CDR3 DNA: TGTGCCAGCAGCTTAGGACAGGGGGAGACCGGGGAGCTGTTTTTT
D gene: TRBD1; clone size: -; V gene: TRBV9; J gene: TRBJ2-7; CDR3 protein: CASSAGTGISYEQYF; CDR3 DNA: TGTGCCAGCAGCGCCGGGACAGGGATATCCTACGAGCAGTACTTC
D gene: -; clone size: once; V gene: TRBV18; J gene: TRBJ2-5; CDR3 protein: CASSPPAGAETQYF; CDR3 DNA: TGTGCCAGCTCACCACCGGCGGGGGCGGAGACCCAGTACTTC
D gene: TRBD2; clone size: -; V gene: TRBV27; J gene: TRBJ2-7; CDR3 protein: CASSLGLAGSYEQYF; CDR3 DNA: TGTGCCAGCAGTTTAGGGCTAGCGGGCTCCTACGAGCAGTACTTC
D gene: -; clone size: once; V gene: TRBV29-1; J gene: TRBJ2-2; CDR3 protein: CSVVVSTGELFF; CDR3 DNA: TGCAGCGTTGTAGTCAGCACCGGGGAGCTGTTTTTT
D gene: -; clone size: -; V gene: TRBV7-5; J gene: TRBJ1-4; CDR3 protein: CARSLNLQGTGLATNEKLFF; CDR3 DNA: TGTGCCAGAAGCTTAAATCTTCAGGGTACGGGGTTAGCAACTAATGAAAAACTGTTTTTT
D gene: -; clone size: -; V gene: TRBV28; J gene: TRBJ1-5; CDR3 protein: CASRMTDSNQPQHF; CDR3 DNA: TGTGCCAGCAGAATGACAGATAGCAATCAGCCCCAGCATTTT
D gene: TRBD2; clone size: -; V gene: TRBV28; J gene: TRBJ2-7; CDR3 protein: CASRGSSGGPVFSYEQYF; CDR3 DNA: TGTGCCAGCAGGGGTAGTAGCGGGGGGCCCGTCTTCTCCTACGAGCAGTACTTC
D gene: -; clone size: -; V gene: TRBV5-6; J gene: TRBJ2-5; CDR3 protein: CASSSTGEGETQYF; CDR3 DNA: TGTGCCAGCAGCAGTACAGGCGAGGGGGAGACCCAGTACTTC
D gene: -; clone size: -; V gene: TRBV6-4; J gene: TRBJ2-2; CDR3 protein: CASSQGQTNTGELFF; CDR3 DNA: TGTGCCAGCAGCCAAGGACAGACGAACACCGGGGAGCTGTTTTTT